This passage covers 28 T cell receptor beta chains from one sample sequenced in a study of blood T cell repertoires in COVID-19. Assay used: immunoSEQ multiplex PCR; TCRdb lists only in-frame clones, some missing. This sample yields tens of thousands of clones, of which about 73% are seen a single time; roughly 28% belongs to the top ten. Input material: peripheral blood. All receptors come from a woman aged 80 or older with acute or convalescent COVID-19.

The chain joins TRBV6-5 to TRBJ1-2; 7 bases fit TRBD1. The ends lost 2 bases at V and 5 bases at J; junction bases unmatched: 11. There are 16 residues in the CDR3. From germline, CDR1 is MNHEY and CDR2 SVGAGI. The CDR3 DNA reads as TGTGCCAGCAGTTACGATGATACCGGGACAGATTATGGCTACACCTTC. Amino acid sequence: CASSYDDTGTDYGYTF.

The V gene is TRBV10-3, the J gene TRBJ2-2, with a tentative D call TRBD1 (6 bases). Trimming stripped 6 bases from V and 5 bases from J, with 13 bases between. In germline, CDR1 is ENHRY, CDR2 SYGVKD. This CDR3 has 14 amino acids. CDR3 loop: CAISFLQGTGELFF. The CDR3 DNA reads TGTGCCATCAGCTTCTTACAGGGTACCGGGGAGCTGTTTTTT.

The rearrangement links TRBV18 to TRBJ2-3, with a weak D call TRBD2 (7 bases). Germline-derived CDR1 and CDR2 are KGHSH and LQKENI. V gave up 3 bases and J gave up 0 bases, with 13 bases separating them. The CDR3 totals 16 residues. The CDR3 DNA reads as TGTGCCAGCTCACCGGGGGCGGGAGCAAGCACAGATACGCAGTATTTT. Amino acid sequence: CASSPGAGASTDTQYF.

This chain connects TRBV11-2 to TRBJ2-1; a possible D gene is TRBD2 (7 bases). Looked up from germline, CDR1 is SGHAT and CDR2 is FQNNGV. V was clipped by 7 bases and J by 3 bases, with 16 bases between them. The CDR3 length is 15 residues. The CDR3 bases are TGTGCCAGCACCGGGGGGCTAGCGGTCTACAATGAGCAGTTCTTC. This translates into CASTGGLAVYNEQFF.

This clone was detected a few times. V and J are TRBV18 and TRBJ2-3, with a tentative D call TRBD1 (5 bases). The CDR3 runs to 13 residues. V shed 3 bases and J shed 4 bases, with 8 bases lying between them. The V gene's germline CDR1 is KGHSH and CDR2 LQKENI. CDR3 in DNA: TGTGCCAGCTCACCGTCCAGGGCAGATACGCAGTATTTT. This translates into CASSPSRADTQYF.

CDR3 DNA sequence: TGTGCCAGCACCGTCGGGGGGTCACCCCTCCACTTT. Translated: CASTVGGSPLHF. The V gene is TRBV28, the J gene TRBJ1-6; D is possibly TRBD1 (5 bases). The V and J ends lost 7 bases and 10 bases respectively, with 11 bases between them. The germline V gene encodes CDR1 MDHEN and CDR2 SYDVKM. The CDR3 loop spans 12 amino acids. The full variable domain, completed using reference TRBV28 and TRBJ1-6, is DVKVTQSSRYLVKRTGEKVFLECVQDMDHENMFWYRQDPGLGLRLIYFSYDVKMKEKGDIPEGYSVSREKKERFSLILESASTNQTSMYLCASTVGGSPLHFGNGTRLTVT.

V and J are TRBV15 and TRBJ2-3; 10 nucleotides line up with TRBD2. The CDR3 runs 18 residues. Germline V gene lookup returns CDR1 LNHNV and CDR2 YYDKDF (reference sequence). V trimming: 3 bases; J trimming: 4 bases; junction bases outside the gene matches: 13. This chain's CDR3 is CATSRDVLLAGSSDTQYF. The CDR3 region has the DNA TGTGCCACCAGCAGGGACGTGTTACTAGCGGGGTCCTCAGATACGCAGTATTTT. The entire variable domain, with the rest obtained from reference TRBV15 and TRBJ2-3, is as follows: DAMVIQNPRYQVTQFGKPVTLSCSQTLNHNVMYWYQQKSSQAPKLLFHYYDKDFNNEADTPDNFQSRRPNTSFCFLDIRSPGLGDTAMYLCATSRDVLLAGSSDTQYFGPGTRLTVL.

This clone was found a few times. The gene calls are TRBV18 and TRBJ1-3; the D is unclear. Trimming took 3 bases from V and 0 from J, leaving 9 bases between them. Germline V gene data show CDR1 as KGHSH and CDR2 as LQKENI. This CDR3 is 15 amino acids long. CDR3 protein: CASSPSHVSGNTIYF. DNA for the CDR3: TGTGCCAGCTCACCGTCACACGTCTCTGGAAACACCATATATTTT.

The chain is built from TRBV7-9 and TRBJ2-6; D is unresolved. The V gene's germline CDR1 is SEHNR and CDR2 FQNEAQ (reference sequence). This CDR3 region has 14 residues. V was cut by 4 bases and J by 0 bases, with 4 bases left in between. The CDR3 sequence: CASSSGSGANVLTF. CDR3 nucleotides: TGTGCCAGCAGCTCCGGCTCTGGGGCCAACGTCCTGACTTTC.

The DNA for the CDR3 is TGCGCCAGCAGCAGAGACGGGACTAACTATGGCTACACCTTC. It specifies CASSRDGTNYGYTF. This chain joins TRBV4-1 and TRBJ1-2; D is uncertain. This CDR3 region has 14 residues. Germline CDR1 is MGHRA and CDR2 is YSYEKL. Trimming left V 5 bases short and J 0 bases short, with 10 bases between.

The J gene is TRBJ2-7, the V gene TRBV28; possibly TRBD1 for D (5 bases). This CDR3 has 15 amino acids. Germline V CDR1 and CDR2: MDHEN, SYDVKM. V lost 2 bases, J lost 5 bases, and 16 bases lay in between. The CDR3 coding sequence is TGTGCCAGCAGTTTAAGGGGCATTGGTAGAGACGAGCAGTACTTC. Protein product: CASSLRGIGRDEQYF.

The chain carries TRBV6-5 and TRBJ2-1, with 10 bases identical to TRBD2. J was trimmed by 9 bases and V by 4 bases; bases with no gene match: 6. Germline-derived CDR1 and CDR2 are MNHEY and SVGAGI. The CDR3 runs to 14 residues. CDR3 nucleotide sequence: TGTGCCAGCAGTTCCGGACTAGCGGAGGCTGAGCAGTTCTTC. Translated: CASSSGLAEAEQFF.

The gene calls are TRBV7-2 and TRBJ2-5, with TRBD1 matching over 9 bases. This CDR3 spans 15 amino acids. Germline V gene data show CDR1 as SGHTA and CDR2 as FQGNSA. After removal of 5 bases from V and 4 bases from J, the junction contained 8 bases not matched to a gene. The CDR3 DNA follows: TGTGCCAGCAGCCCGACAGGGGGAAGGGGAGAGACCCAGTACTTC. This codes for CASSPTGGRGETQYF.

This chain joins TRBV7-3 and TRBJ2-1; 7 nucleotides line up with TRBD2. Trimming removed 5 bases from V and 3 bases from J; junction bases left unmatched: 7. Per the germline V gene, CDR1 is SGHTA and CDR2 is FQGTGA. The CDR3 extends over 15 amino acids. The CDR3 DNA follows: TGTGCCAGCAGCCCCGGGACTAACCACTACAATGAGCAGTTCTTC. Translated: CASSPGTNHYNEQFF.

This clone was seen just once. V gene TRBV28 combines with J gene TRBJ2-2, with D unclear. The CDR3 loop spans 15 amino acids. The germline V gene encodes CDR1 MDHEN and CDR2 SYDVKM. V shed 5 bases and J shed 2 bases, with 12 bases lying between them. The CDR3 DNA reads TGTGCCAGCAGTCCTGTGGCATACAACACCGGGGAGCTGTTTTTT. Translating it yields CASSPVAYNTGELFF.

The V call is TRBV2, the J call TRBJ2-5; D unresolved. CDR1 and CDR2 from the germline V gene are SNHLY and FYNNEI. Trimming took 8 bases from V and 7 from J, leaving 20 bases between them. The CDR3 runs 14 residues. The CDR3 loop is CASATNGLTGTQYF. The CDR3 DNA reads TGTGCCAGCGCAACTAACGGCCTGACGGGGACCCAGTACTTC. The variable domain in full, completed from reference TRBV2 and TRBJ2-5, reads EPEVTQTPSHQVTQMGQEVILRCVPISNHLYFYWYRQILGQKVEFLVSFYNNEISEKSEIFDDQFSVERPDGSNFTLKIRSTKLEDSAMYFCASATNGLTGTQYFGPGTRLLVL.

This rearrangement joins TRBV7-2 to TRBJ2-3, with 7 nucleotides matching TRBD2. V was pared by 1 base and J by 7 bases, with 8 bases of the junction left unmatched. Germline V gene sequence: CDR1 SGHTA, CDR2 FQGNSA. The CDR3 spans 15 residues. This CDR3 reads CASSLDSGMGYTQYF. The CDR3, as DNA: TGTGCCAGCAGCTTAGACAGCGGGATGGGATATACGCAGTATTTT.

This clone occurred a few times. This chain joins TRBV19 and TRBJ1-2, with D perhaps TRBD1 (5 bases). Trimming shortened V by 3 bases and J by 7 bases, and 18 bases separated the two germline ends. Germline values: CDR1 LNHDA, CDR2 SQIVND (reference sequence). This CDR3 is 15 amino acids long. This CDR3 reads CASSISGGGAAGYTF. The CDR3 DNA reads as TGTGCCAGTAGTATTAGTGGGGGAGGAGCTGCTGGCTACACCTTC. Together with reference TRBV19 and TRBJ1-2, the CDR3 gives the full variable domain: DGGITQSPKYLFRKEGQNVTLSCEQNLNHDAMYWYRQDPGQGLRLIYYSQIVNDFQKGDIAEGYSVSREKKESFPLTVTSAQKNPTAFYLCASSISGGGAAGYTFGSGTRLTVV.

The chain employs TRBV3-1 (or the pseudogene TRBV3-2) and TRBJ2-5, with D maybe TRBD1 (6 bases). CDR1 and CDR2 from the germline V gene are LGHDT and YNNKEL (reference sequence). The CDR3 extends over 15 amino acids. The V gene lost 0 bases and the J gene lost 5 bases, with 13 bases spanning the gap. The CDR3 protein is CASSQDLARGETQYF. Written as DNA, the CDR3 is TGTGCCAGCAGCCAAGATCTGGCCAGGGGTGAGACCCAGTACTTC.

The V and J genes are TRBV11-3 and TRBJ2-1, with 10 bases fitting TRBD2. Germline-derived CDR1 and CDR2 are SGHNT and YENEEA. V lost 3 bases and J lost 5; bases outside the gene matches: 4. The CDR3 length is 15 residues. Written as DNA, the CDR3 is TGTGCCAGCAGCTTTCTAGCGGGAGTTAACAATGAGCAGTTCTTC. It specifies CASSFLAGVNNEQFF.

There are a few counts of this clone. The chain carries TRBV28 and TRBJ2-3; 10 positions agree with TRBD1. CDR1 and CDR2 from the germline V gene are MDHEN and SYDVKM. The CDR3 sequence is 15 residues long. J gave up 3 bases and V 6 bases, and 6 bases lay outside the gene matches. The CDR3 reads CASSRGTGVTDTQYF. The CDR3 DNA follows: TGTGCCAGCAGCCGAGGGACAGGGGTTACAGATACGCAGTATTTT. Drawing the rest from reference TRBV28 and TRBJ2-3, the complete variable domain is DVKVTQSSRYLVKRTGEKVFLECVQDMDHENMFWYRQDPGLGLRLIYFSYDVKMKEKGDIPEGYSVSREKKERFSLILESASTNQTSMYLCASSRGTGVTDTQYFGPGTRLTVL.

The chain uses TRBV24-1 and TRBJ2-5, with 7 nucleotides matching TRBD2. Per germline, CDR1 KGHDR and CDR2 SFDVKD. The V and J ends lost 7 bases and 4 bases, in that order; junction bases with no gene match: 11. The CDR3 contains 15 residues. The CDR3 bases are TGTGCCACCAGCGGTCTACCGGGAGGCGGAGAGACCCAGTACTTC. This gives the protein CATSGLPGGGETQYF.

This rearrangement joins TRBV9 to TRBJ2-1, with 12 bases lining up with TRBD2. The trim removed 3 bases at V and 0 bases at J, leaving 10 bases unmatched. The CDR3 is 19 amino acids. CDR1 SGDLS and CDR2 YYNGEE come from the germline V gene. CDR3 in amino acids: CASSEGTGTSGFSYNEQFF. The CDR3, as DNA: TGTGCCAGCAGCGAGGGAACAGGGACTAGCGGGTTCTCCTACAATGAGCAGTTCTTC.

The chain carries TRBV7-9 and TRBJ2-7; 9 positions match TRBD2. Per the germline V gene, CDR1 is SEHNR and CDR2 is FQNEAQ (reference sequence). Trimming cost V 4 bases and J 5 bases; bases outside gene matches: 15. This CDR3 spans 17 amino acids. The CDR3 coding sequence is TGTGCCAGCAGCTCCCGTCCGGTGGCGGGAGGGACGGACGAGCAGTACTTC. Translating gives CASSSRPVAGGTDEQYF.

The chain is built from TRBV6-6 and TRBJ1-1; maybe TRBD1 (6 bases). Germline V gene lookup returns CDR1 MNHNY and CDR2 SVGAGI (reference sequence). V lost 0 bases and J lost 7, with 15 bases in between. This CDR3 has 15 residues. DNA for the CDR3: TGTGCCAGCAGTTACTCGACGCTGGGGGCGGTTGAAGCTTTCTTT. It specifies CASSYSTLGAVEAFF.

V and J are TRBV5-1 and TRBJ2-7; D call uncertain. Germline V gene data show CDR1 as SGHRS and CDR2 as YFSETQ. V was cut by 2 bases and J by 0 bases, with 9 bases left in between. The CDR3 runs 14 residues. The CDR3 DNA is TGCGCCAGCAGCTTTAGCTTGAGCTCCTACGAGCAGTACTTC. Translated, it gives CASSFSLSSYEQYF.

This clone was seen a few times. The J gene is TRBJ2-1, the V gene TRBV2; a possible D gene is TRBD1 (6 bases). This CDR3 has 15 residues. The ends were cut back, 8 bases at V and 2 bases at J, with 16 bases in the middle. In germline, CDR1 is SNHLY, CDR2 FYNNEI. The CDR3 coding sequence is TGTGCCAGCGGTCAGGGGAGCGGCACCTACAATGAGCAGTTCTTC. Translation gives CASGQGSGTYNEQFF.

This clone was found a few times. The J gene is TRBJ2-1, the V gene TRBV5-1; possibly TRBD2 for D (6 bases). Looked up from germline, CDR1 is SGHRS and CDR2 is YFSETQ. The germline V and J ends were trimmed by 5 bases and 6 bases, with 12 bases remaining between them. The CDR3 has 13 residues. CDR3 nucleotide sequence: TGCGCCAGCAGTGGGGAGGCCCTCAATGAGCAGTTCTTC. It encodes CASSGEALNEQFF.